This T cell receptor beta chain was captured by sequencing in a study of shared clonotypes between healthy human individuals. In its sample, this clone was seen many times. Participating donors were healthy, HIV-negative adults free of recent acute infections or vaccinations. From germline, CDR1 is LNHDA and CDR2 SQIVND (reference sequence). Between the trimmed V and J ends, which lost 6 bases and 3 bases, there was a span of 10 bases. The CDR3 is made up of 13 amino acids. Clones were read by immunoSEQ multiplex PCR, and TCRdb kept only the in-frame ones, dropping some. Here the sample spans some 1 million clones, around 76% being singletons.

Sequences were obtained from memory CD4+ T cells sorted from blood. Subset defined: CD45RA-negative fraction. The sequence derives from a man younger than 35 in good health. The chain joins TRBV19 to TRBJ2-3; D is unresolved. DNA of the CDR3: TGTGCCAGTAGGGATAGCCTAACAGATACGCAGTATTTT. It is translated as CASRDSLTDTQYF.